This TCR beta chain was identified in a study of neurological immune-mediated disorders. Study details: Among the roughly 35 patients with multiple sclerosis, about 31 were relapsing-remitting, while 3 were secondary progressive. Findings and caveats of the study: The multiple sclerosis repertoire cluster was associated with no clinical or MRI feature.

Unsorted libraries used 2 million PBMCs kept at -80 degrees C. Synthesis of cDNA used 5'RACE (with 10-nucleotide random UMIs). TCRdb re-called the 5' RACE reads through MiXCR, storing one row per CDR3 protein. The sample carries approximately 70,000 distinct CDR3 sequences, about 5.1% recorded once. With respect to this clonotype: What it binds is unknown.

The length of the CDR3 is 16 residues. Trimming took off 2 bases at V and 2 bases at J, with 15 bases between the two ends. Germline values: CDR1 SGHTA, CDR2 FQGNSA. This clonotype was obtained from a woman aged 70-85 years with multiple sclerosis. The sequencing input was PBMCs. The chain joins TRBV7-2 to TRBJ2-5; D unresolved. This chain's CDR3 is CASSLKIGGNQETQYF. The CDR3 DNA reads as TGTGCCAGCAGCTTAAAGATAGGCGGTAATCAAGAGACCCAGTACTTC.